Below are 17 T cell receptor beta chains sequenced from a single sample in a study of post-analysis software for immune sequencing data. The study's findings and limits: Five or six TRBV segments were more frequent in patients than controls; TRBV5-6, TRBV5-1 and TRBV20-1 belonged to this group.

The antigens of these receptors remain unknown. Sequencing libraries made from TCR beta cDNA carried unique molecular identifiers. TCRdb reprocessed the PCR reads via MiXCR and lists one record per CDR3 protein. The sample lists hundreds of thousands of distinct CDR3 sequences, roughly 45% occurring once. Sequencing was done on a sample of blood. The receptors come from a girl aged 10 to 17 with multiple sclerosis.

This clonotype was seen only once. The V and J genes are TRBV5-1 and TRBJ2-5, with 10 positions matching TRBD2. The CDR3 totals 16 residues. Trimming took 0 bases from V and 4 from J; bases not matched to a gene: 6. Germline CDR1 and CDR2: SGHRS and YFSETQ. The CDR3 loop reads CASSLELASGRETQYF. CDR3 DNA: TGCGCCAGCAGCTTGGAGTTAGCTAGCGGGAGAGAGACCCAGTACTTC. Combining the CDR3 with reference TRBV5-1 and TRBJ2-5 gives the whole variable domain KAGVTQTPRYLIKTRGQQVTLSCSPISGHRSVSWYQQTPGQGLQFLFEYFSETQRNKGNFPGRFSGRQFSNSRSEMNVSTLELGDSALYLCASSLELASGRETQYFGPGTRLLVL.

This chain uses TRBV5-1 with TRBJ2-4; the match to TRBD2 covers 10 bases. V lost 1 base and J lost 13; bases outside the gene matches: 14. CDR1 and CDR2 from the germline V gene are SGHRS and YFSETQ. This CDR3 comprises 16 residues. CDR3 bases: TGCGCCAGCAGCTTGACTAGCGGGAAGGATAACTACAAGCAGTACTTC. Encoded protein: CASSLTSGKDNYKQYF.

V usage is TRBV10-3 and J usage is TRBJ2-7; 10 bases are shared with TRBD1. CDR3 length equals 15 residues. The junction had 6 bases not matched to a gene; V was cut back by 4 bases and J by 3 bases. Germline CDR1 and CDR2: ENHRY and SYGVKD. In DNA, the CDR3 is TGTGCCATCAGTGCGACAGGGGGCTGGGGCTACGAGCAGTACTTC. Protein product: CAISATGGWGYEQYF.

This clonotype was counted only a few times. The V and J genes are TRBV7-2 and TRBJ2-1, with 9 nucleotides matching TRBD2. After removal of 2 bases from V and 8 bases from J, the junction contained 7 bases not matched to a gene. Germline V gives CDR1 SGHTA, CDR2 FQGNSA. This CDR3 has 15 amino acids. The CDR3 sequence: CASSLIAGVKDEQFF. CDR3 DNA: TGTGCCAGCAGCTTAATAGCGGGAGTCAAGGATGAGCAGTTCTTC.

This clonotype was counted between two and nine times. The chain employs TRBV21-1 and TRBJ2-1; TRBD2, as called in the table, went unchecked against the DNA. TRBV21-1 is a documented pseudogene. CDR3 length: 14 residues. The CDR3 DNA is TGTGCCAGCAGCCTGCGGGCCCGGCTCTTTGGGCAGTTCTTC. This codes for CASSLRARLFGQFF.

This chain links TRBV20-1 with TRBJ2-3; 10 bases fit TRBD2. The trim removed 0 bases at V and 5 bases at J, leaving 5 bases unmatched. The germline CDR1 and CDR2 sequences are DFQATT and SNEGSKA (reference sequence). There are 15 residues in the CDR3. CDR3 amino acids: CSAREPSGSGDTQYF. CDR3 DNA sequence: TGCAGTGCTAGAGAACCTAGCGGGAGTGGAGATACGCAGTATTTT.

The rearrangement joins TRBV5-1 to TRBJ1-1; TRBD1 matches at 7 bases. The CDR3 sequence is 15 residues long. The ends lost 0 bases at V and 4 bases at J; junction bases unmatched: 6. Germline lookup yields CDR1 SGHRS and CDR2 YFSETQ. The chain's CDR3 is CASSLGQGLTTEAFF. The CDR3 coding sequence is TGCGCCAGCAGCTTGGGACAGGGACTTACCACTGAAGCTTTCTTT.

For the CDR3, the DNA is TGCAGTGCGGGGGACAGGGGAGCCAAAAACATTCAGTACTTC. Protein product: CSAGDRGAKNIQYF. The V and J genes are TRBV20-1 and TRBJ2-4, with 10 bases matching TRBD1. The CDR3 is 14 amino acids. Per germline, CDR1 DFQATT and CDR2 SNEGSKA (reference sequence). Trimming removed 6 bases from V and 0 bases from J; junction bases left unmatched: 2.

V is TRBV29-1 and J is TRBJ2-3; 10 nucleotides match TRBD2. The trim removed 4 bases at V and 4 bases at J, leaving 11 bases unmatched. Looked up from germline, CDR1 is SQVTM and CDR2 is ANQGSEA. The CDR3 sequence is 16 residues long. The CDR3 region has the DNA TGCAGCGTTGGACGGAGCGGGAGGGCCGATTCAGATACGCAGTATTTT. It yields the protein CSVGRSGRADSDTQYF.

For the CDR3, the DNA is TGTGCCATCCAAAAATCGACAGATACGCAGTATTTT. This gives the protein CAIQKSTDTQYF. This sequence joins TRBV12-3 or TRBV12-4 and TRBJ2-3; D call uncertain. The length of the CDR3 is 12 residues. Trimming cost V 10 bases and J 3 bases, with 11 bases left between them.

This chain uses TRBV5-1 with TRBJ2-7; D call uncertain. Trimming stripped 0 bases from V and 1 base from J, with 11 bases between. Germline lookup yields CDR1 SGHRS and CDR2 YFSETQ. This CDR3 comprises 15 residues. CDR3 in amino acids: CASSLEGPGSYEQYF. The CDR3 DNA sequence: TGCGCCAGCAGCTTGGAGGGTCCCGGGTCCTACGAGCAGTACTTC.

The sample holds a few counts of this clonotype. The rearrangement uses TRBV20-1 and TRBJ2-5; 8 bases map to TRBD1. Germline-derived CDR1 and CDR2 are DFQATT and SNEGSKA (reference sequence). V lost 6 bases and J lost 5; bases outside the gene matches: 14. The CDR3 runs to 15 residues. DNA for the CDR3: TGCAGTGCCCATCAAACAGGGGGAGGTTCGGAGACCCAGTACTTC. It specifies CSAHQTGGGSETQYF.

The chain has TRBV28 and TRBJ1-2; 8 bases are shared with TRBD1. V gave up 5 bases and J gave up 8 bases; unmatched junction bases: 7. Looked up from germline, CDR1 is MDHEN and CDR2 is SYDVKM. This CDR3 is 13 amino acids long. CDR3 protein: CASSLGQGMGYTF. The CDR3 region has the DNA TGTGCCAGCAGTCTCGGACAGGGCATGGGCTACACCTTC.

This chain connects TRBV28 to TRBJ1-2, with a possible D match to TRBD1 (5 bases). V dropped 6 bases and J dropped 8 bases, with 19 bases sitting between them. Germline V lookup: CDR1 MDHEN, CDR2 SYDVKM. The CDR3 is 14 amino acids. The CDR3 here is CASRAGNRVDGYTF. The CDR3 DNA is TGTGCCAGCAGGGCAGGGAATCGGGTGGACGGCTACACCTTC.

This clonotype has a handful of counts. The chain combines TRBV7-9 with TRBJ2-5; 10 bases are a match to TRBD1. CDR1 is SEHNR and CDR2 is FQNEAQ in the germline V gene (reference sequence). V was clipped by 5 bases and J by 5 bases; unmatched bases: 8. There are 15 residues in the CDR3. In nucleotides, the CDR3 is TGTGCCAGCAGCACGCGGACAGGGGGATCGGAGACCCAGTACTTC. Amino acids: CASSTRTGGSETQYF. The variable domain in full, with the rest retrieved from reference TRBV7-9 and TRBJ2-5, is DTGVSQNPRHKITKRGQNVTFRCDPISEHNRLYWYRQTLGQGPEFLTYFQNEAQLEKSRLLSDRFSAERPKGSFSTLEIQRTEQGDSAMYLCASSTRTGGSETQYFGPGTRLLVL.

The rearrangement joins TRBV7-2 to TRBJ2-5, with D possibly TRBD2 on 6 matching bases. Germline loops: CDR1 SGHTA, CDR2 FQGNSA. Between the trimmed V and J ends, which lost 0 bases and 0 bases, there was a span of 8 bases. The CDR3 totals 15 residues. The CDR3 here is CASSLASGDQETQYF. Written as DNA, the CDR3 is TGTGCCAGCAGCTTAGCCTCGGGGGACCAAGAGACCCAGTACTTC.

This clonotype came up once. This chain joins TRBV29-1 and TRBJ2-1; 7 nucleotides line up with TRBD1. The CDR3 is 19 residues long. CDR1 is SQVTM, CDR2 ANQGSEA, per germline. The junction had 20 bases not matched to a gene; V was cut back by 6 bases and J by 0 bases. The CDR3 nucleotides are TGCAGCGTGGACGACAGGGTGCACACCCCCGAAAGCTCCTACAATGAGCAGTTCTTC. Protein: CSVDDRVHTPESSYNEQFF.